This TCR beta chain is from a study of blood T cells in healthy people across ages. As concerns this clonotype: What it binds is not known.

Whole-study findings and limits: In older individuals, TCR beta diversity per million T cells was lower, falling roughly linearly with age.

A sample-barcoded 5' primer and a J-beta primer mix were used in a second PCR of roughly 6 to 11 cycles. Paired-end reads containing CDR3 totaled no fewer than 2.5 million for each sample. TCRdb fed the 5' RACE reads into MiXCR, producing one record per CDR3 protein. In the table there are roughly 1.7 million distinct CDR3 sequences, about 32% of which are singletons. Sequencing was performed on blood. The source of this sequence is a woman in her twenties or thirties in good health.

The CDR3 nucleotides are TGTGCCAGCAGCTCCACTAATAGCGGGAACTACAATGAGCAGTTCTTC. Protein sequence: CASSSTNSGNYNEQFF. The gene calls are TRBV7-9 and TRBJ2-1; 8 positions match TRBD2. Trimming took 4 bases from V and 3 from J; bases not matched to a gene: 8. The CDR3 runs 16 residues. The germline V gene encodes CDR1 SEHNR and CDR2 FQNEAQ (reference sequence).